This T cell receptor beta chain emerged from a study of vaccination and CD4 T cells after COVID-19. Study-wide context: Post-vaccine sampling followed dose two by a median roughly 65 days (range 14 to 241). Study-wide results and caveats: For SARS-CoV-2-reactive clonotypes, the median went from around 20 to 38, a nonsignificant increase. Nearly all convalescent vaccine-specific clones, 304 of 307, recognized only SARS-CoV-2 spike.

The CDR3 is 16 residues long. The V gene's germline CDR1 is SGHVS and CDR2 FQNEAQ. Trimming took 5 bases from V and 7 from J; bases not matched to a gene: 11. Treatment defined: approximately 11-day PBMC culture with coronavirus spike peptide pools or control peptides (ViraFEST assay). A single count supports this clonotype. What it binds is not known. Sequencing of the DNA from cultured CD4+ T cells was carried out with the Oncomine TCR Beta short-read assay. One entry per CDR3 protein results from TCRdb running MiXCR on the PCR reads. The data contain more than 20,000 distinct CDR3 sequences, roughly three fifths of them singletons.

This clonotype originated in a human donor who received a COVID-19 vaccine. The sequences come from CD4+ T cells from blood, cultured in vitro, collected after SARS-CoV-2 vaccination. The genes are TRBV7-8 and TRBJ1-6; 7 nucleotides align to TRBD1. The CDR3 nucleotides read TGTGCCAGCAGCCCAAGGGGACAGCTTGGGAATTCACCCCTCCACTTT. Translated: CASSPRGQLGNSPLHF.